The clone carrying this T cell receptor beta chain appeared a single time. The CDR3 covers 14 residues. The germline gives CDR1 SGHRS, CDR2 YFSETQ. Trimming cost V 7 bases and J 3 bases; bases outside gene matches: 6. Clones were read by immunoSEQ multiplex PCR, and TCRdb kept only the in-frame ones, dropping some. The sample has 250,000 to 300,000 clones; 85% to 95% are singletons. The sample belongs to a study of T cell responses to AZD1222 COVID-19 vaccine. This sample comprised peripheral blood, obtained 28 days after the second AZD1222 dose. The V call is TRBV5-1, the J call TRBJ2-3, with TRBD1 identical over 9 bases. The sequence derives from an adult who received the AZD1222 COVID-19 vaccine. CDR3 sequence (DNA): TGCGCCAGCGGAGAGGACAGGGGTACAGATACGCAGTATTTT. This translates into CASGEDRGTDTQYF.